These 10 T cell receptor beta chains originate from one sample sequenced in a study of cytomegalovirus exposure and HLA in healthy donors. The PCR contained 60 Vbeta and 13 Jbeta primers. Some clones are missing from TCRdb's copy, which holds only in-frame ones; the method was immunoSEQ multiplex PCR. The repertoire has 130,000 to 150,000 clones, 55% to 70% of them found once; the top ten carry 3%. The sequenced sample was PBMCs. Source of these receptors: a young woman in good health and CMV-seropositive.

This rearrangement joins TRBV7-9 to TRBJ2-1, with 14 bases matching TRBD2. With 8 bases clipped from V and 7 bases from J, the junction kept 7 bases outside the gene matches. The germline V gene encodes CDR1 SEHNR and CDR2 FQNEAQ (reference sequence). This CDR3 has 15 amino acids. CDR3 residues: CASETGTSGRNEQFF. The CDR3 nucleotides are TGTGCCAGCGAAACCGGGACTAGCGGGAGAAATGAGCAGTTCTTC.

In its sample, this clone was seen once. The V call is TRBV11-2, the J call TRBJ2-1, with D possibly matching TRBD1 (5 bases). The V end was cut by 3 bases, the J end by 5 bases, with 8 bases between. The CDR3 is 13 amino acids. Germline V gene sequence: CDR1 SGHAT, CDR2 FQNNGV. The CDR3 coding sequence is TGTGCCAGCAGCTTCAGCAGGGACAATGAGCAGTTCTTC. Residues: CASSFSRDNEQFF.

Turning to this clone: Likely a read error: the CDR3 ends without its conserved phenylalanine or tryptophan. The chain recombines TRBV6-1 with TRBJ1-5; D not resolved. CDR1 MNHNS and CDR2 SASEGT come from the germline V gene. The CDR3 is 16 amino acids. Trimming pared 4 bases from V and 7 bases from J, leaving 20 bases between. The CDR3 coding sequence is TGTGCCAGCAGTGCCACCCGCGACTTAGCCCGGCAGCCCCAGCATGTT. The encoded protein is CASSATRDLARQPQHV.

The chain carries TRBV7-6 and TRBJ2-1; 11 positions match TRBD2. Germline V lookup: CDR1 SGHVS, CDR2 FNYEAQ. This CDR3 is 17 amino acids long. V shed 0 bases and J 7 bases; nucleotides not matched to a gene: 8. CDR3 region: CASSLARLAGGRNEQFF. The CDR3 nucleotides are TGTGCCAGCAGCTTAGCGCGGCTAGCGGGAGGCCGGAATGAGCAGTTCTTC.

This chain links TRBV5-1 with TRBJ2-1, with TRBD2 matching 11 bases. The CDR3 spans 15 residues. V was pared by 6 bases and J by 7 bases, with 9 bases of the junction left unmatched. CDR1 and CDR2 (germline): SGHRS, YFSETQ. The CDR3 bases are TGCGCCAGCACGATTAGCGGGGGGGCGGGAAATGAGCAGTTCTTC. This sequence encodes CASTISGGAGNEQFF.

This clone has only a few counts. The V gene is TRBV14, the J gene TRBJ2-2; 7 positions match TRBD2. The CDR3 totals 15 residues. Trimming removed 4 bases from V and 4 bases from J; junction bases left unmatched: 6. From germline, CDR1 is SGHDN and CDR2 FVKESK. The CDR3 DNA reads TGTGCCAGCAGCCCCTGGGTAGCGGGCACCGGGGAGCTGTTTTTT. Residues: CASSPWVAGTGELFF.

V and J are TRBV6-5 and TRBJ1-2, with D perhaps matching TRBD1 (6 bases). Germline-derived CDR1 and CDR2 are MNHEY and SVGAGI. V lost 3 bases and J lost 5, with 13 bases in between. This CDR3 has 14 residues. The CDR3 bases are TGTGCCAGCAGTTATTCGGCAGGGGCTTATGGCTACACCTTC. Translating gives CASSYSAGAYGYTF.

The chain employs TRBV28 and TRBJ2-2, with D tentatively TRBD2 (6 bases). The germline gives CDR1 MDHEN, CDR2 SYDVKM. This CDR3 is built from 17 residues. V was pared by 3 bases and J by 1 base, with 15 bases between. In DNA, the CDR3 is TGTGCCAGCAGTTTGCCCGGACTAACCAAGAACACCGGGGAGCTGTTTTTT. It specifies CASSLPGLTKNTGELFF.

This clone was counted only a few times. V gene TRBV5-6 combines with J gene TRBJ2-3; D is unresolved. Germline V gene sequence: CDR1 SGHDT, CDR2 YYEEEE. With 0 bases removed from V and 2 bases from J, the gap between germline ends came to 10 bases. The length of the CDR3 is 15 residues. The CDR3 nucleotides are TGTGCCAGCAGCTTGGTCGGTCTAAACACAGATACGCAGTATTTT. Encoded protein: CASSLVGLNTDTQYF.

This sequence joins TRBV10-3 and TRBJ2-3; TRBD2 aligns across 7 bases. V lost 5 bases, J lost 4 bases, and 3 bases stayed unmatched. This CDR3 spans 13 amino acids. CDR1 is ENHRY, CDR2 SYGVKD, per germline. The CDR3 sequence is CAISSLAADTQYF. In DNA, the CDR3 is TGTGCCATCAGTAGTCTAGCGGCAGATACGCAGTATTTT.